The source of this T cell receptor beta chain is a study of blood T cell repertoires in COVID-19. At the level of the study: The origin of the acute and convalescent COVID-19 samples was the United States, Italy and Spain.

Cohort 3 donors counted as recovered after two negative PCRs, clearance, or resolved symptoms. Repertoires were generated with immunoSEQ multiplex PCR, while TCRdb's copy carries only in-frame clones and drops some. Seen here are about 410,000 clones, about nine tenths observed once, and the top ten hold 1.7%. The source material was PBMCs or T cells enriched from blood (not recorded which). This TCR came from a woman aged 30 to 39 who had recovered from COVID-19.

The CDR3 DNA reads as TGTGCCAGCAGCCTCCGACTAGCTCACGAGACCCAGTACTTC. Its protein is CASSLRLAHETQYF. The chain employs TRBV7-3 and TRBJ2-5; 7 bases match TRBD2. Trimming removed 5 bases from V and 5 bases from J; junction bases left unmatched: 8. This CDR3 comprises 14 residues. Germline lookup yields CDR1 SGHTA and CDR2 FQGTGA.